This entry features one T cell receptor beta chain sequence. The source of the sample is a study of T cell changes during pregnancy in multiple sclerosis. Produced via immunoSEQ multiplex PCR; TCRdb's table is partial and in-frame only. This sample has approximately 48,000 clones; more than 90% occur once, and the top ten carry just over 3%. The CDR3 runs to 15 residues. The chain joins TRBV21-1 to TRBJ1-5. TRBV21-1 is a listed pseudogene. The input for sequencing was CD8+ T cells from peripheral blood mononuclear cells, taken before pregnancy. The TCR originated in a female donor with multiple sclerosis, enrolled in a pregnancy study. The CDR3 coding sequence is TGTGCCAGCAGCCTAGGGACTTGGAGGTGTCAGCCCCAGCATTTT. Its translation: CASSLGTWRCQPQHF.